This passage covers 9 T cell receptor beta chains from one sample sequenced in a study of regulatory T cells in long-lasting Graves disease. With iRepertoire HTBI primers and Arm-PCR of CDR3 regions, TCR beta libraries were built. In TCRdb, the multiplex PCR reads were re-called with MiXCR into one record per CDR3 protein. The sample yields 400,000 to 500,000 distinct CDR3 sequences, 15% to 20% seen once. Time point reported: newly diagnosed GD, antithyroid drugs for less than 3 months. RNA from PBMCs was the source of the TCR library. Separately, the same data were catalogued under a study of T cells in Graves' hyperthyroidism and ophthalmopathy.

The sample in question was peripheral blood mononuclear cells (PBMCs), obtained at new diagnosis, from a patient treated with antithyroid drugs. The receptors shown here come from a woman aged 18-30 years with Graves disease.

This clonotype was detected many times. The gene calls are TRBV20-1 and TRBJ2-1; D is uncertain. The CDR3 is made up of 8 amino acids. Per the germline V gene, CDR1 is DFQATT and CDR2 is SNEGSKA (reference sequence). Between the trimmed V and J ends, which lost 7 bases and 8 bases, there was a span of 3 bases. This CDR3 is CSVHEQFF. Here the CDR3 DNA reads TGCAGTGTCCATGAGCAGTTCTTC.

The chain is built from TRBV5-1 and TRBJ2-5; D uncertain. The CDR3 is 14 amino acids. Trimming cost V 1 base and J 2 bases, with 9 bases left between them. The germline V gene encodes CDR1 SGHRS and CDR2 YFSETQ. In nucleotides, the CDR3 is TGCGCCAGCAGCTTGTGGGCAGATCAAGAGACCCAGTACTTC. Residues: CASSLWADQETQYF.

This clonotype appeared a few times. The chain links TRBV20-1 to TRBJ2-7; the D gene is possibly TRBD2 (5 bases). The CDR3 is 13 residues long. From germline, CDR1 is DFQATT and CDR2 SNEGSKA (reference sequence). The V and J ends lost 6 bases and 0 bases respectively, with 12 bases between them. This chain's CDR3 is CSAPDTSSYEQYF. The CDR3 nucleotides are TGCAGTGCCCCTGACACTAGCTCCTACGAGCAGTACTTC.

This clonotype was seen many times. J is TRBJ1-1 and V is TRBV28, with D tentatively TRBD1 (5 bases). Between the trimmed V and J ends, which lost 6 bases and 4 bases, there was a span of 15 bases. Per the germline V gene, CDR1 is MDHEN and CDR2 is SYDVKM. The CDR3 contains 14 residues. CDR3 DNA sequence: TGTGCCAGCAGGGGGACGGCCGTCGGCACTGAAGCTTTCTTT. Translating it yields CASRGTAVGTEAFF.

DNA of the CDR3: TGCAGTGCTAGTCCCAGCGGGAGTTGGTATGAGCAGTTCTTC. It specifies CSASPSGSWYEQFF. The chain uses TRBV20-1 and TRBJ2-1; the match to TRBD2 covers 8 bases. The CDR3 consists of 14 residues. The V gene end was trimmed by 3 bases and the J gene end by 8 bases; junction bases not matched to a gene: 9. Germline V gene lookup returns CDR1 DFQATT and CDR2 SNEGSKA (reference sequence).

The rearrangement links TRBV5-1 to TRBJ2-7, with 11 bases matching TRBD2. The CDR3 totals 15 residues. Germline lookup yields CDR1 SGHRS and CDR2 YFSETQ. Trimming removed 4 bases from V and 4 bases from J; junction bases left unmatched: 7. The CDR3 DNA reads TGCGCCAGCAGCATAACTAGCGGGAGTTGGTACGAGCAGTACTTC. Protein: CASSITSGSWYEQYF.

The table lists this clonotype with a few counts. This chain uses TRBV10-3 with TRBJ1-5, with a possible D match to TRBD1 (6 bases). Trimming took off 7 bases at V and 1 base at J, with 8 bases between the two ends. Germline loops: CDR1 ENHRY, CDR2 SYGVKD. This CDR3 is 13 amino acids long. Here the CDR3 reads CAIKGGSNQPQHF. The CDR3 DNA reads TGTGCCATCAAGGGGGGCAGCAATCAGCCCCAGCATTTT.

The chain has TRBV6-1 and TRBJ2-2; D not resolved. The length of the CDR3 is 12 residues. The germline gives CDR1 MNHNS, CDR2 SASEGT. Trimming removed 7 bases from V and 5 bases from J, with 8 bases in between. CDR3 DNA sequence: TGTGCCAGCACCCAAAGAACCGGGGAGCTGTTTTTT. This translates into CASTQRTGELFF.

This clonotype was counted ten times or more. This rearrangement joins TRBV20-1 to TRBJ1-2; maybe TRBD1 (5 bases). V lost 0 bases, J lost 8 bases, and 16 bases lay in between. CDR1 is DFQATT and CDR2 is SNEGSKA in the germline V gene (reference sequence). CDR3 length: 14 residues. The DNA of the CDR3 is TGCAGTGCTAGAGAGGGCAGGGCGGTCAGCGGCTACACCTTC. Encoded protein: CSAREGRAVSGYTF.